The present T cell receptor (beta chain) was sequenced within a study of cytomegalovirus exposure and HLA in healthy donors. Study summary: There were under 140 million unique TCR beta sequences, drawn from some 180 million T cells, in an earlier analysis.

The study ran its PCR with 60 Vbeta and 13 Jbeta primers. Profiled with immunoSEQ multiplex PCR; TCRdb holds only in-frame clones, not every one. Among some 250,000 clones listed, more than 75% were seen once. This clone was detected once. The clonotype originates from a woman between 35 and 50 years old in good health and CMV-seropositive. The sample taken for sequencing was PBMCs.

Here the CDR3 DNA reads TGTGCCAGCAGTTACTCTAATCCGGCACTAGTTTTTGAGCAGTTCTTC. Protein sequence: CASSYSNPALVFEQFF. The rearrangement links TRBV6-6 to TRBJ2-1, with D possibly matching TRBD2 (5 bases). Germline CDR1 is MNHNY and CDR2 is SVGAGI (reference sequence). The CDR3 runs 16 residues. The germline V and J ends were trimmed by 0 bases and 9 bases, with 18 bases remaining between them.